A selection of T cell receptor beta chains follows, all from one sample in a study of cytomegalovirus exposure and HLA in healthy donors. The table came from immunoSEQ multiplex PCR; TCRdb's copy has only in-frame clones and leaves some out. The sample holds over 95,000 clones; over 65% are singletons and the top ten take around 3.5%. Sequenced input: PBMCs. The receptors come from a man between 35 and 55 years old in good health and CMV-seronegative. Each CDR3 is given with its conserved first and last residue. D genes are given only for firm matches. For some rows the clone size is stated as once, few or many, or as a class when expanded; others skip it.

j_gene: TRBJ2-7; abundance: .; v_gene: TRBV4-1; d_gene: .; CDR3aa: CASSQEIGTSYEQYF; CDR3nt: TGCGCCAGCAGCCAAGAGATCGGAACTAGCTACGAGCAGTACTTC
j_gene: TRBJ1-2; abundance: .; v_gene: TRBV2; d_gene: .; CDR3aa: CASSLDSELSYTF; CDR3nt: TGTGCCAGCAGTTTGGACAGCGAGCTTAGCTACACCTTC
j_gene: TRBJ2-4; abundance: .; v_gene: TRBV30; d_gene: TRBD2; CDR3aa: CAWSNGGGLASF; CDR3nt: TGTGCCTGGAGTAATGGTGGTGGACTAGCGAGCTTC
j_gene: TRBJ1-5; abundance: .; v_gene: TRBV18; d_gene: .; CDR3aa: CASSLEVGTAGNQPQHF; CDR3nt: TGTGCCAGCTCACTAGAAGTTGGCACGGCGGGCAATCAGCCCCAGCATTTT
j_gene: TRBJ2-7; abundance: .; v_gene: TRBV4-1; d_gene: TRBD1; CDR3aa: CASSQVGQNYEQYF; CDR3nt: TGCGCCAGCAGCCAAGTGGGACAGAACTACGAGCAGTACTTC
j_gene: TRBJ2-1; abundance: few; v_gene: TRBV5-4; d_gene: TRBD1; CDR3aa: CASSWDISQGNEQFF; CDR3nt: TGTGCCAGCAGCTGGGATATATCACAGGGGAATGAGCAGTTCTTC
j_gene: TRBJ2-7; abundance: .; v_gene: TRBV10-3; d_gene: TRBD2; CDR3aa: CAISVGTSGVEQYF; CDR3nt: TGTGCCATCAGTGTGGGGACTAGCGGGGTCGAGCAGTACTTC
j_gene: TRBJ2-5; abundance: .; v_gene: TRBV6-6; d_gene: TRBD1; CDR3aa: CASSYGQGAGETQYF; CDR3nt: TGTGCCAGCAGTTATGGTCAGGGGGCTGGAGAGACCCAGTACTTC
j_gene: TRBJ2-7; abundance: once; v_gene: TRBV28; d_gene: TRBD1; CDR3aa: CASSRLTGVDEQYF; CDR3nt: TGTGCCAGCAGTAGGTTGACAGGGGTCGACGAGCAGTACTTC
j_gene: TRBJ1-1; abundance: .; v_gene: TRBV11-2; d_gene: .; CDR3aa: CASSLRTGIPQHTEAFF; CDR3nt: TGTGCCAGCAGCTTAAGAACAGGTATCCCCCAACACACTGAAGCTTTCTTT
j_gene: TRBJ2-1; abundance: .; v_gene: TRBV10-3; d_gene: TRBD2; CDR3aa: CAISYSGTSGIYNEQFF; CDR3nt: TGTGCCATCAGCTACTCCGGGACTAGCGGGATCTACAATGAGCAGTTCTTC
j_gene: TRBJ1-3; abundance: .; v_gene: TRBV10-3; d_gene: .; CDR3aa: CAIRSEPGNTIYF; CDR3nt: TGTGCCATCAGATCGGAGCCGGGAAACACCATATATTTT
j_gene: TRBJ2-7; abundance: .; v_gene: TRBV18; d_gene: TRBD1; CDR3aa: CASSPQTGTGGGQYF; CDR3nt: TGTGCCAGCTCACCACAAACCGGGACAGGGGGCGGGCAGTACTTC
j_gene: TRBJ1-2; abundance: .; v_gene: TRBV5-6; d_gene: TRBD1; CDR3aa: CASSRDRRNYGYTF; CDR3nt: TGTGCCAGCAGCCGGGACAGGAGGAACTATGGCTACACCTTC
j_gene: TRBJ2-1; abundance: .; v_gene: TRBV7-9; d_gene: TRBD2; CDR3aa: CASRDSGTSPYNEQFF; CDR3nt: TGTGCCAGCAGAGATTCCGGGACTAGCCCCTACAATGAGCAGTTCTTC
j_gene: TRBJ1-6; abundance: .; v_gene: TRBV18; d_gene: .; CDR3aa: CASSLQGFYNSPLHF; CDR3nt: TGTGCCAGCTCACTACAGGGATTCTATAATTCACCCCTCCACTTT
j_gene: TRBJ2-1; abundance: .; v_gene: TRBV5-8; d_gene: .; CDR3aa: CASSLGQGTIYNEQFF; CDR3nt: TGTGCCAGCAGCTTGGGTCAGGGCACAATATACAATGAGCAGTTCTTC
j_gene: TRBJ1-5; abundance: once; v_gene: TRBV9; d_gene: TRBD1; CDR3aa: CASSVGTGPQPQHF; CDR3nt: TGTGCCAGCAGCGTAGGGACAGGGCCTCAGCCCCAGCATTTT
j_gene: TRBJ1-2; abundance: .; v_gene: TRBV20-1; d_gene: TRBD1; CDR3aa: CSGPTGYGYTF; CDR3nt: TGCAGTGGGCCGACAGGGTATGGCTACACCTTC
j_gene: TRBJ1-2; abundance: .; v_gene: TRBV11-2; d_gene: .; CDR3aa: CASTLTAAGYGYTF; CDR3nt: TGTGCCAGCACCCTCACAGCGGCTGGCTATGGCTACACCTTC
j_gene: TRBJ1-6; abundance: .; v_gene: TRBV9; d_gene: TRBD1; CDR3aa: CASSETGTGTPLHF; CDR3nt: TGTGCCAGCAGCGAAACTGGGACAGGGACACCCCTCCACTTT
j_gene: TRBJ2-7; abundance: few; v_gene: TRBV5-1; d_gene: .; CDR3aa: CASSLSGGAYEQYF; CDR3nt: TGCGCCAGCAGCTTGAGTGGGGGCGCCTACGAGCAGTACTTC
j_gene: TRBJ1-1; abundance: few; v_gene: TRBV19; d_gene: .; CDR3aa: CASRQNTEAFF; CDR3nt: TGTGCCAGTAGACAGAACACTGAAGCTTTCTTT
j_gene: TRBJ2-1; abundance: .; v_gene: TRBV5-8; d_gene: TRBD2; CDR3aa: CASSLLGTSGIIYEQFF; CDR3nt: TGTGCCAGCAGCTTGCTTGGGACTAGCGGTATTATCTATGAGCAGTTCTTC
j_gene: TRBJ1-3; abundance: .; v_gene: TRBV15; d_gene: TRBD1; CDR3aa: CATSREGTALSGNTIYF; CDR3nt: TGTGCCACCAGCAGAGAAGGGACAGCACTATCTGGAAACACCATATATTTT
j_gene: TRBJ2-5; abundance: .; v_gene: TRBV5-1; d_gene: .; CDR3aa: CASRPPGGGETQYF; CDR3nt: TGCGCCAGCCGACCTCCGGGGGGCGGAGAGACCCAGTACTTC
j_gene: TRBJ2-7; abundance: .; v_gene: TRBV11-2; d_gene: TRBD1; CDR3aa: CASTRSEGQGTYEQYF; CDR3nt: TGTGCCAGCACCCGCTCCGAGGGACAGGGGACCTACGAGCAGTACTTC
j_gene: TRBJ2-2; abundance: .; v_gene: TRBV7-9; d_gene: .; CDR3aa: CASSLRGSNTGELFF; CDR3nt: TGTGCCAGCAGCTTAAGGGGATCGAACACCGGGGAGCTGTTTTTT
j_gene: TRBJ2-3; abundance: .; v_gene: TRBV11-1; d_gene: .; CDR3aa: CASSLNRVDNTQYF; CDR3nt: TGTGCCAGCAGCTTAAACAGGGTCGATAATACGCAGTATTTT
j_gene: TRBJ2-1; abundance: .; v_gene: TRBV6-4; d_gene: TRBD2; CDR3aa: CASSDSGGGVNEQFF; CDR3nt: TGTGCCAGCAGTGACTCGGGCGGGGGAGTCAATGAGCAGTTCTTC
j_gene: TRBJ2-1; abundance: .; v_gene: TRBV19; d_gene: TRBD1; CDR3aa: CASSIQGAYEQFF; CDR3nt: TGTGCCAGTAGTATACAGGGGGCCTATGAGCAGTTCTTC
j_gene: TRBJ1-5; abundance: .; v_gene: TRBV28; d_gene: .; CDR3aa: CASSPPSTRNQPQHF; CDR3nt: TGTGCCAGCAGTCCCCCTTCCACCCGGAATCAGCCCCAGCATTTT
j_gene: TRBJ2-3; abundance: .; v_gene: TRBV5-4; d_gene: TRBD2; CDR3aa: CASSEGLAGISTDTQYF; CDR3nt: TGTGCCAGCAGCGAAGGACTAGCGGGCATAAGCACAGATACGCAGTATTTT
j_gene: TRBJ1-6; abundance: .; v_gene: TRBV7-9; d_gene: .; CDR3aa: CASSTGVNSPLHF; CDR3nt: TGTGCCAGCAGCACAGGAGTGAATTCACCCCTCCACTTT
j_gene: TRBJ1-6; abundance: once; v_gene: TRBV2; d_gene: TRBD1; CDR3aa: CASKQGFDNSPLHF; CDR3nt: TGTGCCAGCAAACAGGGGTTTGATAATTCACCCCTCCACTTT
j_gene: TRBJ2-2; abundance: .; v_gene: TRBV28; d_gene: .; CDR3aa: CASSLEGGTGELFF; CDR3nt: TGTGCCAGCAGTTTAGAAGGGGGCACCGGGGAGCTGTTTTTT
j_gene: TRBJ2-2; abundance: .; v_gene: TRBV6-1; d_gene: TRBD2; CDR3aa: CASDPAGATAGELFF; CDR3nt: TGTGCCAGCGATCCAGCGGGAGCTACCGCCGGGGAGCTGTTTTTT
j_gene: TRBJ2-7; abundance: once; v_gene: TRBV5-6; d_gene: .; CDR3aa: CASSLGGTLRYEQYF; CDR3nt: TGTGCCAGCAGCTTGGGAGGGACTCTCAGGTACGAGCAGTACTTC
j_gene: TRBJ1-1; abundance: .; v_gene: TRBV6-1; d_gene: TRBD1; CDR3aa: CASKQGVNTEAFF; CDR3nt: TGTGCCAGCAAACAGGGGGTGAACACTGAAGCTTTCTTT
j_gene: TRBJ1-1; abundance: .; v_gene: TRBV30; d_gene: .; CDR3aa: CAWSVQDRSEAFF; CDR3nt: TGTGCCTGGAGTGTACAAGATCGATCTGAAGCTTTCTTT
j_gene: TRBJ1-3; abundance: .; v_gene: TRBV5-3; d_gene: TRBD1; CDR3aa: CARSLAHTGDSGNTIYF; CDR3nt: TGTGCCAGAAGCTTGGCCCATACAGGGGACTCTGGAAACACCATATATTTT
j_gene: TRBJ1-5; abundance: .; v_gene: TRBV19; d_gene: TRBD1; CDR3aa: CASSIRQGGFQPQHF; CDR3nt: TGTGCCAGTAGTATAAGACAGGGGGGTTTCCAGCCCCAGCATTTT
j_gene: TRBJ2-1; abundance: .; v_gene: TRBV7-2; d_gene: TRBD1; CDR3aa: CASSPGQGSYNEQFF; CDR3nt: TGTGCCAGCAGTCCGGGACAGGGGTCCTACAATGAGCAGTTCTTC
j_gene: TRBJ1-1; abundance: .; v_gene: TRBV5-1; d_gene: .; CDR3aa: CASSLDTKNTEAFF; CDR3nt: TGCGCCAGCAGCTTGGATACTAAGAACACTGAAGCTTTCTTT
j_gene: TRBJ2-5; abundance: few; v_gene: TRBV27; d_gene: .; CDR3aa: CASSTPGDFGTQYF; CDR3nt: TGTGCCAGCAGCACCCCAGGGGATTTTGGGACCCAGTACTTC
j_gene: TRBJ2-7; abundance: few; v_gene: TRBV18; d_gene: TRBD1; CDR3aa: CASSPRTGGDEQYF; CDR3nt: TGTGCCAGCTCACCGAGGACAGGAGGTGACGAGCAGTACTTC
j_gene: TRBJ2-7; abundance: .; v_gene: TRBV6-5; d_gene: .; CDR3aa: CASSYSTRSEQYF; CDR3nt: TGTGCCAGCAGTTACTCGACGCGGTCCGAGCAGTACTTC
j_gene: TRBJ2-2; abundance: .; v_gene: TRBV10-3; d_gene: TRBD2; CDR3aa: CAISAGEGTGELFF; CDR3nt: TGTGCCATCAGTGCCGGGGAGGGAACCGGGGAGCTGTTTTTT
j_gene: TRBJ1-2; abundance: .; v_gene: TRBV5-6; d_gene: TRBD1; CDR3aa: CASSLTGANYGYTF; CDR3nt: TGTGCCAGCAGCCTCACAGGGGCGAACTATGGCTACACCTTC
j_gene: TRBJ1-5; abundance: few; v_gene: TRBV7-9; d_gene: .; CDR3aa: CASSLDREGNQPQHF; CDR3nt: TGTGCCAGCAGCTTAGACAGGGAGGGTAATCAGCCCCAGCATTTT
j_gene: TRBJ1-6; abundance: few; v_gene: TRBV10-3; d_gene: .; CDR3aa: CAIRSSDNSPLHF; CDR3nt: TGTGCCATCCGGTCCAGCGACAATTCACCCCTCCACTTT
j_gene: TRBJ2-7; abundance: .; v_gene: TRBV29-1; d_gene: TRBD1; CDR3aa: CSVRDRVGTNEQYF; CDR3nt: TGCAGCGTTAGGGACAGGGTAGGAACTAACGAGCAGTACTTC
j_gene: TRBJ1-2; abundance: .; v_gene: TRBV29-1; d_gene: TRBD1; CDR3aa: CSGQEERTGGNYGYTF; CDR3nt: TGCAGCGGCCAAGAGGAGCGGACAGGGGGTAACTATGGCTACACCTTC